This entry is about one TCR beta chain. The data were taken from a study of blood T cell repertoires in COVID-19. Sequencing used immunoSEQ multiplex PCR; TCRdb keeps in-frame clones, though not all of them. The sample yields some 160,000 clones, 75% to 90% seen once. The CDR3 contains 14 residues. Looked up from germline, CDR1 is SGHRS and CDR2 is YFSETQ. V was cut by 0 bases and J by 1 base, with 7 bases left in between. The specimen sequenced was peripheral blood. The receptor was derived from an older woman with active COVID-19. The rearrangement joins TRBV5-1 to TRBJ2-5, with D possibly being TRBD1 (5 bases). The CDR3 protein is CASSLGQPQETQYF. For the CDR3, the DNA is TGCGCCAGCAGCTTGGGACAGCCCCAAGAGACCCAGTACTTC.